One TCR beta chain is described in this entry. CDR1 is SGHTA and CDR2 is FQGTGA in the germline V gene. This CDR3 region has 16 residues. V lost 2 bases and J 3 bases, leaving 16 bases between the germline ends. This sample is part of a study of CD8 T cells in Susac syndrome. At the level of the study: Treatment at blood withdrawal was none, corticosteroids, or intravenous immunoglobulin alone in Susac syndrome patients.

The authors sequenced TCR beta from blood CD8+ and CD4+ T cells. Reverse transcription of roughly 0.5 to 1 ug RNA used random hexamers. It was immunoSEQ multiplex PCR that amplified TCR beta CDR3 across 54 Vbeta and 13 Jbeta. TCRdb analysed the immunoSEQ multiplex PCR reads with MiXCR anew, one entry per CDR3 protein. Among about 190,000 distinct CDR3 sequences listed, 90% to 97% were seen once. Sequencing was carried out using CD4+ T cells from PBMCs. This TCR was recovered from a human donor with Susac syndrome. The chain uses TRBV7-3 and TRBJ2-5; D tentatively reads TRBD1 or TRBD2 (5 bases each). The CDR3 loop is CASSLDPRGVKETQYF. CDR3 bases: TGTGCCAGCAGCTTAGACCCCCGAGGGGTTAAAGAGACCCAGTACTTC.